This T cell receptor (beta chain) originates from a study of shared clonotypes between healthy human individuals (TCRdb year 2020). Describing the broader study: The cohort included three men and two women between 18 and 49 years of age. Per donor, three plates each were used for CD4 naive and CD4 memory, two for CD8 naive, and one for CD8 memory. Blood TCR repertoires of 5 or 6 healthy adults were deeply sequenced to estimate repertoire size and the extent of clonotype sharing between individuals. To increase sequencing depth and limit assay-specific biases, different laboratories used diverse techniques to prepare libraries and sequence TCR repertoires. Between about 0.94 and 8.9 billion PBMCs per donor were obtained by leukapheresis.

Donors were healthy HIV-negative adults with no recently reported acute infections or vaccinations. Only Caucasian adults living in Nashville, Tennessee, USA were represented among the donors. Magnetic negative selection was used to enrich CD4+ T cells, after which naive cells were positively selected on CD45RA and the negative fraction became the memory subset. After blood collection by leukapheresis, PBMCs were isolated using Ficoll-Histopaque density gradient centrifugation and then cryopreserved in the vapor phase of liquid nitrogen. Purity and quantity of every magnetically sorted T cell population were checked by analytical flow cytometry. From each sorted fraction, genomic DNA was isolated and quantified by UV absorbance on a Nanodrop 2000c. The paper's findings and limits, for the study overall: Naive subsets generally had larger estimated clonotype richness than memory subsets did. Pairwise subsampling led to the expectation that sequencing depth would affect the degree of clonotype sharing among donors. Sampling was restricted to blood, and TCR repertoires in tissues likely differ from the TCR repertoires found in blood. Higher generation probabilities were observed for clonotypes shared by all four sorted-subset donors than for non-shared clonotypes. Even with the large sequencing depth, rarefaction of the sorted-subset datasets indicated that sequencing was incomplete. Sharing across a few donors was observed for about 5% of naive CD4, around 3.5% of naive CD8, 2% to 2.5% of memory CD4, and over 0.3% of memory CD8 clonotypes. The small number of donors limited the genetic and exposure-history diversity represented.

Using the deep immunoSEQ assay, TCR CDR3 regions were amplified from genomic DNA by multiplex PCR. Genomic DNA extracted from each cell subset was distributed evenly over all wells of several immunoSEQ 96-well plates, and each plate served as one replicate. Each replicate PCR for sorted subsets received about 200 ng genomic DNA, equal to roughly 29,000 T cell genomes. Purified libraries were quantified with a Qubit 3.0 fluorometer, sized on a Bioanalyzer 2100, and re-quantified with the KAPA Library Quantification kit. Every immunoSEQ 96-well plate was sequenced on a dedicated single-read 150-cycle Illumina NextSeq 550 flow cell. The original methods were these. Because only junctional sequences without quality scores were contained in the immunoSEQ output, filtering matching that applied to full-length reads could not be performed. Sequences were annotated with PyIR, a Python wrapper for IgBLAST v1.9, and V/J genes and CDR3 were assigned using IMGT germline references. Any read was removed if the V/J assignment was weak (E-value above 1e-6), the CDR3 was missing, or the read contained stop codons, out-of-frame junctions, or ambiguous translated residues. V3J clonotypes were defined as sequences sharing an identical inferred V gene, J gene, and CDR3 amino acid sequence. Percentage overlap between repertoires was calculated by dividing the number of shared unique clonotypes by the size of the smaller repertoire. Richness of each repertoire was evaluated using RTK rarefaction, the Chao1 estimator, and Recon v2.1 estimates of unobserved clonotypes. Generation probabilities were computed with OLGA for all TCRbeta clonotypes obtained by the gDNA method from several donors. In TCRdb, the immuneACCESS table is reduced to in-frame sequences with V and J assigned. These tables do not hold every clone; where another copy was compared, an unresolved V gene accounts for under half, and the others remain unexplained. V, J and clone size were drawn from that table, and D and trimming were deduced from the DNA. Present in this sample are hundreds of thousands of clones, roughly 70% of which were seen just once. The ten largest clones capture approximately 1.7% of the sample.

With regard to this clone: The antigen this receptor binds is unknown. Per-nucleotide qualities are absent, and no much larger clonotype sits a single base away.

Inclusive of the bounding cysteine and phenylalanine, the CDR3 is 15 residues long. Of the read, only the CDR3 DNA is kept; its 45 bases are in frame from base 1. V is clipped by 0 bases and J by 4 bases, and the sequence between their germline boundaries is 13 bases long. Per the germline V gene, MNHEY is the CDR1 and SVGAGI is the CDR2. The chain joins TRBV6-5 to TRBJ2-7, with TRBD2 as a weak D call on 6 bases. Sequences were obtained from memory CD4+ T cells sorted from blood. Interpreted using the paper, the cell subset or site label stands for: CD45RA-negative fraction. This sequence originates from a woman in her 30s in good health. CDR3 reads: CASSYSGGVIYEQYF. The DNA reads as follows: TGTGCCAGCAGTTACTCCGGGGGAGTGATATACGAGCAGTACTTC.